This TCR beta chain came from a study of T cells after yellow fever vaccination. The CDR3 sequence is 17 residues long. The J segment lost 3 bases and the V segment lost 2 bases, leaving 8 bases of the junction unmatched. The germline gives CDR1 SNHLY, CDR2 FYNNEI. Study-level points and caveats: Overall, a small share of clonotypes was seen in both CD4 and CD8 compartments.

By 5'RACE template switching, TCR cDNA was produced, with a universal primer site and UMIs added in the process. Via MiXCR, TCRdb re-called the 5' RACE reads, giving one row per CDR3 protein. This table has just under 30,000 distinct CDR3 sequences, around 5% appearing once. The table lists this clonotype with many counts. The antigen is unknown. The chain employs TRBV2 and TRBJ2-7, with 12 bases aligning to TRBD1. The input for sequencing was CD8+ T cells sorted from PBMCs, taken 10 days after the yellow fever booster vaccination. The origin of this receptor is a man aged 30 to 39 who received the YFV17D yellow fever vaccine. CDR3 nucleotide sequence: TGTGCCAGCAGTGAATGGGCTGGGACAGGGGGCTTCTACGAGCAGTACTTC. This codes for CASSEWAGTGGFYEQYF.